This T cell receptor beta chain was identified in a study of T cells of healthy individuals. MiXCR, applied by TCRdb to the 5' RACE reads, yields one record per CDR3 protein. This sample has more than 85,000 distinct CDR3 sequences, with approximately 16% found just once. V lost 3 bases, J lost 3 bases, and 14 bases lay in between. The CDR3 length is 14 residues. Germline loops: CDR1 DFQATT, CDR2 SNEGSKA (reference sequence). This TCR came from a human donor in good health. The chain couples TRBV20-1 to TRBJ1-2; no definite D call. CDR3: CSASGNPQDYGYTF. The CDR3 nucleotides are TGCAGTGCTAGTGGGAACCCTCAGGACTATGGCTACACCTTC.